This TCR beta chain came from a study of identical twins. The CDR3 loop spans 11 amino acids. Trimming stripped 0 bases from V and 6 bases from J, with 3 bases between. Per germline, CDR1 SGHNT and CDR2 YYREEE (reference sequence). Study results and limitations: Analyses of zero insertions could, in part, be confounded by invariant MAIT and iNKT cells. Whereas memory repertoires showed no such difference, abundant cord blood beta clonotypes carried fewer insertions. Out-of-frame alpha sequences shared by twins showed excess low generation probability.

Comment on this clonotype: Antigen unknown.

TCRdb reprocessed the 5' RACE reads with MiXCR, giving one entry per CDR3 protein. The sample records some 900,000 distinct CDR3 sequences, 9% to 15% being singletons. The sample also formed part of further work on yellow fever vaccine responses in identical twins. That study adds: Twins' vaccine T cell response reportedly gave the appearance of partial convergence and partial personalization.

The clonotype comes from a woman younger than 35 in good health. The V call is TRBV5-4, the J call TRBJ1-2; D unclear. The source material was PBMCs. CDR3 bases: TGTGCCAGCAGCTTGGAAAATGGCTACACCTTC. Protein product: CASSLENGYTF. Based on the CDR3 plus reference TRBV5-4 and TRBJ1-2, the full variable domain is ETGVTQSPTHLIKTRGQQVTLRCSSQSGHNTVSWYQQALGQGPQFIFQYYREEENGRGNFPPRFSGLQFPNYSSELNVNALELDDSALYLCASSLENGYTFGSGTRLTVV.